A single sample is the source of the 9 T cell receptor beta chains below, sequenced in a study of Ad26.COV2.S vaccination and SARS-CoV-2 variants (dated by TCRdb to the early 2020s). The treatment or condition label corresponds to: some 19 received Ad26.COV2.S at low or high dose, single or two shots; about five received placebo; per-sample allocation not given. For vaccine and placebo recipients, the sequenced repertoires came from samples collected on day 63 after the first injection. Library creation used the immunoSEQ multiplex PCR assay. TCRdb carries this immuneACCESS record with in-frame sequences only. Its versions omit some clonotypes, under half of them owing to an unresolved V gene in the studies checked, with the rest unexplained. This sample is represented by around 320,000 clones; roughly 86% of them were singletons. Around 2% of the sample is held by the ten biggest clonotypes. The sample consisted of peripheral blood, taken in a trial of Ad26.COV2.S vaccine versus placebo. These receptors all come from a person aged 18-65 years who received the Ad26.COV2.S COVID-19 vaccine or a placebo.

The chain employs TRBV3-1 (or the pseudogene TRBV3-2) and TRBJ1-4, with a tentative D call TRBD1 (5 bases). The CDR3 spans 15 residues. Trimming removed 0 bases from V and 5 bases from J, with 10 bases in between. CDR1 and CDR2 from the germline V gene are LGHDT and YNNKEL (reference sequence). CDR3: CASSQDKGNNEKLFF. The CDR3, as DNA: TGTGCCAGCAGCCAAGACAAGGGGAACAATGAAAAACTGTTTTTT.

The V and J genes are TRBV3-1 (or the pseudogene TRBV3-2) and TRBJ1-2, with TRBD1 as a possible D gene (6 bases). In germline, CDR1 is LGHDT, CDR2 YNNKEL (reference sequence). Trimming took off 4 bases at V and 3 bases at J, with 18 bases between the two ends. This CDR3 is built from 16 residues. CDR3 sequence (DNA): TGTGCCAGCAGCCCCTCGGGGCGGGGGGCAGACTATGGCTACACCTTC. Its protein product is CASSPSGRGADYGYTF.

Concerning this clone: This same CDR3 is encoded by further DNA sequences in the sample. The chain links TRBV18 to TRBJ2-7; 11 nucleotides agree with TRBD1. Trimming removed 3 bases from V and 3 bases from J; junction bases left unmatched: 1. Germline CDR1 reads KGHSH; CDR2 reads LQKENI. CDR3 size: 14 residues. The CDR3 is CASSPGTGGYEQYF. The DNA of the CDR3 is TGTGCCAGCTCACCCGGGACAGGGGGCTACGAGCAGTACTTC.

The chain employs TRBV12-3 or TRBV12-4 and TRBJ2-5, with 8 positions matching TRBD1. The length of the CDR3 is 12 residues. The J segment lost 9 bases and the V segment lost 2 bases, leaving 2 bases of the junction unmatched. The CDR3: CASSLTGQAQYF. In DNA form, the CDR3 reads TGTGCCAGCAGTTTAACGGGACAGGCCCAGTACTTC.

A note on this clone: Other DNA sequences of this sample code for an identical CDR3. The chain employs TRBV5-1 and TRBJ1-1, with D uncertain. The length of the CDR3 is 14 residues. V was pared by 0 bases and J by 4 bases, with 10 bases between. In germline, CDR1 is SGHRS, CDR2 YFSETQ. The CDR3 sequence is CASSLVRGGTEAFF. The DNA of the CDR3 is TGCGCCAGCAGCTTGGTGCGGGGTGGCACTGAAGCTTTCTTT.

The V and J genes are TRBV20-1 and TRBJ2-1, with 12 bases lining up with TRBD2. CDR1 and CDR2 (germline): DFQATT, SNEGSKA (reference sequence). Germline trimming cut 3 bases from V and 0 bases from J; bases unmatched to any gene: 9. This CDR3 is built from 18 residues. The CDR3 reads CSASASGGASSSYNEQFF. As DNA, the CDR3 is TGCAGTGCTAGTGCTAGCGGGGGGGCATCAAGCTCCTACAATGAGCAGTTCTTC.

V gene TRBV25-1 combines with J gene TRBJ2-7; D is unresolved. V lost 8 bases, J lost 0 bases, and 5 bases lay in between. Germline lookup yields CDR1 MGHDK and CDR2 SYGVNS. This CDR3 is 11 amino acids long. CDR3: CASSDSYEQYF. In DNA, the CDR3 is TGTGCCAGCTCCGACTCCTACGAGCAGTACTTC.

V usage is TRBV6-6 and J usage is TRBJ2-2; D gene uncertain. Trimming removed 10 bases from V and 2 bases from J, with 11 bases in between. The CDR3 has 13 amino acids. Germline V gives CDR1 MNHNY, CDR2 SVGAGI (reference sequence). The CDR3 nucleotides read TGTGCCATCGTGTCGGTTAACACCGGGGAGCTGTTTTTT. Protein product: CAIVSVNTGELFF.

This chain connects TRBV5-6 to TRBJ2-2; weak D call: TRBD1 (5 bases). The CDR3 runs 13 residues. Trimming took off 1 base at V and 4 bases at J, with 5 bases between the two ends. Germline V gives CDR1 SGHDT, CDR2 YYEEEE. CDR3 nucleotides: TGTGCCAGCAGCTTGCAGGGCACCGGGGAGCTGTTTTTT. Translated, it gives CASSLQGTGELFF.